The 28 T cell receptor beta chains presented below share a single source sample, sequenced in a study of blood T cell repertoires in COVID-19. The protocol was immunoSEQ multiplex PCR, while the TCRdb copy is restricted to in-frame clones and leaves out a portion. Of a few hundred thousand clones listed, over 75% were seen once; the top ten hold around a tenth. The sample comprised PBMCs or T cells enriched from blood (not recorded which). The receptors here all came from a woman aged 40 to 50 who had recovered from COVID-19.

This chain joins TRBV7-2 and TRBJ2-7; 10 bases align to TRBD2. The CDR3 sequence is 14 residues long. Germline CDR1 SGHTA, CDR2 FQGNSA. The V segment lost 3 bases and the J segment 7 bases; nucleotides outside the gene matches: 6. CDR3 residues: CASSLSLAGVEQYF. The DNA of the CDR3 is TGTGCCAGCAGCTTGAGTCTAGCGGGAGTTGAGCAGTACTTC.

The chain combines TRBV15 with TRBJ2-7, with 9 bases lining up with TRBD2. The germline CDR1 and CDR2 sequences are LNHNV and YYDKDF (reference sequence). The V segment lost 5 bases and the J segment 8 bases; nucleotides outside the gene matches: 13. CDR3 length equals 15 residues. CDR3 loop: CATSAIGTSPIQQYF. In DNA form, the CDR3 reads TGTGCCACCAGCGCTATTGGGACTAGCCCTATTCAGCAGTACTTC.

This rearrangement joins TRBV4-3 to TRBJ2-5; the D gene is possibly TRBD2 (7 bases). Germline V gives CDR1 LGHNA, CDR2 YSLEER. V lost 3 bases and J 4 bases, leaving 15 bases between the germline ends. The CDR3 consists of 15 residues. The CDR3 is CASSQSPGEGETQYF. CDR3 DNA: TGCGCCAGCAGCCAGTCCCCAGGGGAGGGAGAGACCCAGTACTTC.

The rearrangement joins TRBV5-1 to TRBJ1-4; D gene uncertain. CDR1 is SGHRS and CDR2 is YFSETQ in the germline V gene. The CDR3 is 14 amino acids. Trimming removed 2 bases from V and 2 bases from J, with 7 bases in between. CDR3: CASSFGLTNEKLFF. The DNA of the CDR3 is TGCGCCAGCAGCTTCGGGTTGACTAATGAAAAACTGTTTTTT.

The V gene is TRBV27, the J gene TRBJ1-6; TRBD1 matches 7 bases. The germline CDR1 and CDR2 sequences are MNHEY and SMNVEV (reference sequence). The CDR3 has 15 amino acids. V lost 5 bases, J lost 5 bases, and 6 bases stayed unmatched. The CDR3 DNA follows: TGTGCCAGCAGTATTGGACAGGCAAATAATTCACCCCTCCACTTT. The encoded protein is CASSIGQANNSPLHF.

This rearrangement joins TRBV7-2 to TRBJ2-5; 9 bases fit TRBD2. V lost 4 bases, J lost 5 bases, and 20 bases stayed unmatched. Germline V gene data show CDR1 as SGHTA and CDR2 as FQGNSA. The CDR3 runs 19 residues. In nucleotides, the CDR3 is TGTGCCAGCAGCTCCCCGAATAGCGGGGGCTATATTTGGGGGGAGACCCAGTACTTC. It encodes CASSSPNSGGYIWGETQYF.

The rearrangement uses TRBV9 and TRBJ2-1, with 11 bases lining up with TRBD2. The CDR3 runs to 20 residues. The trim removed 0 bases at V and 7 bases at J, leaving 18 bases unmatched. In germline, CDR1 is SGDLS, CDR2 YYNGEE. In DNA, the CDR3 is TGTGCCAGCAGCGTAGCTACCCCAACGGGACTTCCTAGCGGGAGGAATGAGCAGTTCTTC. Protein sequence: CASSVATPTGLPSGRNEQFF.

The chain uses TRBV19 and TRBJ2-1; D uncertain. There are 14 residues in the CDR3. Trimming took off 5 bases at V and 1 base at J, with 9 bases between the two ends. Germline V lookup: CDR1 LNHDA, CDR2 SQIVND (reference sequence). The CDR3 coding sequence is TGTGCCAGTAGTGAGGTACTTTCCTACAATGAGCAGTTCTTC. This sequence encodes CASSEVLSYNEQFF.

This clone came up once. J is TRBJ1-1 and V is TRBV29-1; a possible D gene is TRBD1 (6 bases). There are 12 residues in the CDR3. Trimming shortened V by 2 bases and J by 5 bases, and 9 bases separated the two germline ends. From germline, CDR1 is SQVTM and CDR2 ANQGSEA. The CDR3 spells CSVEFRGTEAFF. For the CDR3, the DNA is TGCAGCGTTGAATTCAGGGGAACTGAAGCTTTCTTT.

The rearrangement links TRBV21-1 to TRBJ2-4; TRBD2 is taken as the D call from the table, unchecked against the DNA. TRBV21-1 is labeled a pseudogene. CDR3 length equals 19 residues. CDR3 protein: CASSKIELAGGPPGNIQYF. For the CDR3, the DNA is TGTGCCAGCAGCAAAATAGAACTAGCGGGGGGGCCCCCGGGAAACATTCAGTACTTC.

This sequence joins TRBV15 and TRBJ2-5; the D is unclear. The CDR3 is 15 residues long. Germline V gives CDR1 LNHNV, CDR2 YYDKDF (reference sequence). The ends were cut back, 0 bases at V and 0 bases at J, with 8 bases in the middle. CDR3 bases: TGTGCCACCAGCAGAGATCGTCAGGACCAAGAGACCCAGTACTTC. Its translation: CATSRDRQDQETQYF.

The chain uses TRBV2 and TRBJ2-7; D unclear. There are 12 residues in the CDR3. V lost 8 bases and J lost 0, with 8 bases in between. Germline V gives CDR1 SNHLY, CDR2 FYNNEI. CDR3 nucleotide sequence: TGTGCCAGCCGGTTAAGCTCCTACGAGCAGTACTTC. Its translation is CASRLSSYEQYF. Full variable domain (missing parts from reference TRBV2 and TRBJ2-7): EPEVTQTPSHQVTQMGQEVILRCVPISNHLYFYWYRQILGQKVEFLVSFYNNEISEKSEIFDDQFSVERPDGSNFTLKIRSTKLEDSAMYFCASRLSSYEQYFGPGTRLTVT.

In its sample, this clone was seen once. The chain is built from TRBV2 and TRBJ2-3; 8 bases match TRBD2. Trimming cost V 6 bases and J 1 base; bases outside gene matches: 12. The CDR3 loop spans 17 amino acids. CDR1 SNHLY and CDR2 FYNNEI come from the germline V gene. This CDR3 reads CASRTSVRRGGTDTQYF. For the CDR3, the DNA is TGTGCCAGCAGGACCTCCGTGCGGCGGGGGGGCACAGATACGCAGTATTTT.

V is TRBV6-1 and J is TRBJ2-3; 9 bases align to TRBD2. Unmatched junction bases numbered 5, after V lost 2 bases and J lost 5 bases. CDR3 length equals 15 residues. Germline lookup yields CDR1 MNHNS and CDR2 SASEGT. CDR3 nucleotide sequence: TGTGCCAGCAGTGAATTAGCGGGAGATTTAGATACGCAGTATTTT. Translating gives CASSELAGDLDTQYF.

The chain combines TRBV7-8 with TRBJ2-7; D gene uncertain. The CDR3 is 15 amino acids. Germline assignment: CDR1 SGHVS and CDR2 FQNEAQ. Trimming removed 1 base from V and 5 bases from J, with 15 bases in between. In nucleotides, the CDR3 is TGTGCCAGCAGCTTAGGTTCTCGGGTGGATCACGAGCAGTACTTC. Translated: CASSLGSRVDHEQYF.

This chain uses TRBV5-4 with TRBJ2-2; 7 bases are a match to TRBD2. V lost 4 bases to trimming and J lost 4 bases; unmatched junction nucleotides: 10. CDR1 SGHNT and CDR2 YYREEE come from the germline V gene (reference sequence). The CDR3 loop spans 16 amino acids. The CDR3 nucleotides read TGTGCCAGCAGCCTTAGAGGCGGGGGTGTCACCGGGGAGCTGTTTTTT. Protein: CASSLRGGGVTGELFF.

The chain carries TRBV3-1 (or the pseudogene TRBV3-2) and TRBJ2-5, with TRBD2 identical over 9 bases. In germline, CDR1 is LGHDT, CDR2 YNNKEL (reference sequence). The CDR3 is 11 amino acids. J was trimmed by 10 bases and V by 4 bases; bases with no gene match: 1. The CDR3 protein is CASSRGRGQYF. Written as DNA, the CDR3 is TGTGCCAGCAGCCGCGGGAGGGGCCAGTACTTC.

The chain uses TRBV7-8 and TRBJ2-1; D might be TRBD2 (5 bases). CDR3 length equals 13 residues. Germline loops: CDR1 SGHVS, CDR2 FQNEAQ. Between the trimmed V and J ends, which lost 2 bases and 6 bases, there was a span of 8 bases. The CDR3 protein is CASSLLAANEQFF. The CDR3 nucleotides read TGTGCCAGCAGCTTACTAGCCGCCAATGAGCAGTTCTTC.

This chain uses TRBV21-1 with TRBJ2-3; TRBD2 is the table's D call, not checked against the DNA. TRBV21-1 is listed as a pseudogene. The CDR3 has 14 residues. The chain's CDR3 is CASEERSKADTQYF. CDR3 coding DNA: TGTGCCAGCGAGGAGAGATCGAAGGCAGATACGCAGTATTTT.

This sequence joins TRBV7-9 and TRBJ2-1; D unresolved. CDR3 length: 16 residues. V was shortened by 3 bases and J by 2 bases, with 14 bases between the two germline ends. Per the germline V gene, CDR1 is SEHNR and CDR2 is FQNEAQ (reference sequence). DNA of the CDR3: TGTGCCAGCAGCTTCCCCGTAAAGCCTCCCTACAATGAGCAGTTCTTC. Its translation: CASSFPVKPPYNEQFF.

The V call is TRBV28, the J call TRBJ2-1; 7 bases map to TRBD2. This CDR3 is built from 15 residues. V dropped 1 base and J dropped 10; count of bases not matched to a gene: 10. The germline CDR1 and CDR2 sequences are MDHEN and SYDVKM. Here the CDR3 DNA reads TGTGCCAGCAGTTTATCTAGCGGAGCTTCTTTCGAGCAGTTCTTC. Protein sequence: CASSLSSGASFEQFF.

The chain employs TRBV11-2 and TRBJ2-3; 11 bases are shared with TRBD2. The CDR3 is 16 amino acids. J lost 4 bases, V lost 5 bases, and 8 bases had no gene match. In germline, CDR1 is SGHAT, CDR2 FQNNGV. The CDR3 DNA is TGTGCCAGCAGCCTCATAGCGGGGGGGTCCTCAGATACGCAGTATTTT. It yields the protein CASSLIAGGSSDTQYF.

The CDR3 protein is CATSDRHGTRGDEQFF. The CDR3, as DNA: TGTGCCACTTCTGATCGCCACGGGACTAGAGGGGATGAGCAGTTCTTC. The chain links TRBV19 to TRBJ2-1; TRBD2 aligns across 8 bases. Looked up from germline, CDR1 is LNHDA and CDR2 is SQIVND (reference sequence). With V trimmed by 10 bases and J by 8 bases, 19 bases remained unmatched. The CDR3 extends over 16 amino acids. The full variable domain, completed using reference TRBV19 and TRBJ2-1, is DGGITQSPKYLFRKEGQNVTLSCEQNLNHDAMYWYRQDPGQGLRLIYYSQIVNDFQKGDIAEGYSVSREKKESFPLTVTSAQKNPTAFYLCATSDRHGTRGDEQFFGPGTRLTVL.

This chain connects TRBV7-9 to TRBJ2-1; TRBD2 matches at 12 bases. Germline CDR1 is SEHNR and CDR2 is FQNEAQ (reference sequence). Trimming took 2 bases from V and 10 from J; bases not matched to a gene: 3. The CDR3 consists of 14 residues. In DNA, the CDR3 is TGTGCCAGCAGCTTACTAGCGGGGGGGTACGAGCAGTTCTTC. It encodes CASSLLAGGYEQFF.

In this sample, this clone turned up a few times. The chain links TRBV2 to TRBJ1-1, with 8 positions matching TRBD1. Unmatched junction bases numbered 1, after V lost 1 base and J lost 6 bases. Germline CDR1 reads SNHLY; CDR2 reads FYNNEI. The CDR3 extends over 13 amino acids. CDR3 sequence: CASSEETGAEAFF. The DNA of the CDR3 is TGTGCCAGCAGTGAAGAGACAGGGGCTGAAGCTTTCTTT.

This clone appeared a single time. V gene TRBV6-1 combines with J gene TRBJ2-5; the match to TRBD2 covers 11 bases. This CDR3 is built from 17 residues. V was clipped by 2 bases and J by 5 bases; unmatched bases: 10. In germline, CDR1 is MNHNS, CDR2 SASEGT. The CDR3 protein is CASSELAGGGMYETQYF. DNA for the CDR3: TGTGCCAGCAGTGAACTAGCGGGAGGAGGGATGTACGAGACCCAGTACTTC.

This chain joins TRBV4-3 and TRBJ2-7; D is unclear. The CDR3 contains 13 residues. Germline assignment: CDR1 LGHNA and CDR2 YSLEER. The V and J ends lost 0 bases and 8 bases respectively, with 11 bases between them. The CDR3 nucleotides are TGCGCCAGCAGCCAAGACCTGGGCGCGAAGCAGTACTTC. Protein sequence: CASSQDLGAKQYF.

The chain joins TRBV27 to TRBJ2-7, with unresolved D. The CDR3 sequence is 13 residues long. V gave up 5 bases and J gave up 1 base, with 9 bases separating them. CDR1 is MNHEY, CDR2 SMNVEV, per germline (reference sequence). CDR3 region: CASSPSLSYEQYF. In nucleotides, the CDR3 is TGTGCCAGCAGTCCATCACTTTCCTACGAGCAGTACTTC.